A single sample is the source of the 21 T cell receptor beta chains below, sequenced in a study of blood T cell repertoires in COVID-19. The table came from immunoSEQ multiplex PCR; TCRdb's copy has only in-frame clones and leaves some out. The sample has 30,000 or so clones; 80% to 90% are singletons. The specimen sequenced was peripheral blood. The receptors stem from a man aged 50 to 60 with acute or convalescent COVID-19.

This clone was seen once. The CDR3 here is CASSPRQCSYEQYF. The CDR3 bases are TGTGCCAGCAGCCCACGCCAGTGCTCCTACGAGCAGTACTTC. The chain uses TRBV21-1 and TRBJ2-7; the table calls TRBD1, which could not be checked here. TRBV21-1 is classified as a pseudogene. This CDR3 spans 14 amino acids.

V usage is TRBV25-1 and J usage is TRBJ2-7; 9 nucleotides line up with TRBD2. J was trimmed by 2 bases and V by 7 bases; bases with no gene match: 6. From germline, CDR1 is MGHDK and CDR2 SYGVNS. The CDR3 runs to 14 residues. CDR3 amino acids: CASTSGGRPYEQYF. In nucleotides, the CDR3 is TGTGCCAGCACCAGCGGGGGGAGACCCTACGAGCAGTACTTC.

The chain couples TRBV24-1 to TRBJ2-1; TRBD1 aligns across 8 bases. Trimming cost V 5 bases and J 8 bases; bases outside gene matches: 7. CDR3 length equals 14 residues. CDR1 and CDR2 (germline): KGHDR, SFDVKD. The CDR3 reads CATSVSGQVDEQFF. The DNA for the CDR3 is TGTGCCACCAGTGTCTCGGGACAGGTCGATGAGCAGTTCTTC.

The chain has TRBV27 and TRBJ2-7; weak D call: TRBD2 (6 bases). Per germline, CDR1 MNHEY and CDR2 SMNVEV (reference sequence). CDR3 length equals 15 residues. The ends were cut back, 7 bases at V and 0 bases at J, with 16 bases in the middle. In nucleotides, the CDR3 is TGTGCCAGCAAACAGGTTCCGGGACTCTCCTACGAGCAGTACTTC. It yields the protein CASKQVPGLSYEQYF.

This chain uses TRBV6-1 with TRBJ1-6; no reliable D call. CDR1 MNHNS and CDR2 SASEGT come from the germline V gene. This CDR3 comprises 17 residues. V was cut by 4 bases and J by 2 bases, with 15 bases left in between. The CDR3 spells CASSGLTVFAYNSPLHF. CDR3 DNA sequence: TGTGCCAGCAGTGGCCTCACAGTATTCGCCTATAATTCACCCCTCCACTTT.

The chain combines TRBV30 with TRBJ1-5; D remains unclear. The CDR3 totals 13 residues. Germline V gene sequence: CDR1 GTSNPN, CDR2 SVGIG (reference sequence). The V gene lost 0 bases and the J gene lost 1 base, with 4 bases spanning the gap. The chain's CDR3 is CAWSVRSNQPQHF. CDR3 nucleotides: TGTGCCTGGAGTGTGAGGAGCAATCAGCCCCAGCATTTT.

The chain carries TRBV5-5 and TRBJ1-4; tentative D call: TRBD1 (6 bases). V was trimmed by 0 bases and J by 6 bases, leaving 6 bases between them. This CDR3 has 13 amino acids. Germline V CDR1 and CDR2: SGHKS, YYEKEE (reference sequence). The CDR3 is CASSLGTDEKLFF. CDR3 DNA: TGTGCCAGCAGCTTGGGGACAGATGAAAAACTGTTTTTT.

This rearrangement joins TRBV2 to TRBJ1-6; 8 bases line up with TRBD1. The germline CDR1 and CDR2 sequences are SNHLY and FYNNEI. V lost 9 bases, J lost 13 bases, and 20 bases stayed unmatched. The CDR3 runs to 16 residues. Written as DNA, the CDR3 is TGTGCCAGGGGGGGGCCGGGACAGGCCTCACCAAGGCCCCTCCACTTT. It is translated as CARGGPGQASPRPLHF.

V and J are TRBV4-1 and TRBJ2-7; TRBD2 agrees at 11 bases. Germline CDR1 is MGHRA and CDR2 is YSYEKL. After removal of 0 bases from V and 0 bases from J, the junction contained 10 bases not matched to a gene. This CDR3 has 19 amino acids. The CDR3 protein is CASSQDRLVAGGTSYEQYF. CDR3 nucleotides: TGCGCCAGCAGCCAAGATAGATTGGTAGCGGGAGGGACCTCCTACGAGCAGTACTTC.

V and J are TRBV9 and TRBJ2-5; 15 bases map to TRBD2. The ends lost 4 bases at V and 5 bases at J; junction bases unmatched: 6. CDR3 length: 16 residues. The germline V gene has CDR1 SGDLS and CDR2 YYNGEE. This chain's CDR3 is CASSQGTSGRLETQYF. CDR3 DNA: TGTGCCAGCAGCCAAGGGACTAGCGGGAGGTTGGAGACCCAGTACTTC.

This clone has a single count. CDR3 DNA: TGTGCCAGTAGAACTACGGGACTAGGCGAGACCCAGTACTTC. Translation gives CASRTTGLGETQYF. The chain links TRBV19 to TRBJ2-5, with 8 bases that match TRBD2. The V gene end was trimmed by 6 bases and the J gene end by 5 bases; junction bases not matched to a gene: 8. From germline, CDR1 is LNHDA and CDR2 SQIVND (reference sequence). This CDR3 contains 14 residues.

This clone was seen only a few times. The chain combines TRBV27 with TRBJ2-3, with TRBD1 matching over 7 bases. The CDR3 length is 16 residues. Germline V gives CDR1 MNHEY, CDR2 SMNVEV (reference sequence). J gave up 2 bases and V 5 bases, and 10 bases lay outside the gene matches. CDR3: CASSTGDRGYTDTQYF. In nucleotides, the CDR3 is TGTGCCAGCAGTACTGGGGACAGAGGTTACACAGATACGCAGTATTTT.

The rearrangement joins TRBV20-1 to TRBJ1-5; 8 positions match TRBD1. The ends lost 3 bases at V and 3 bases at J; junction bases unmatched: 4. There are 14 residues in the CDR3. The germline V gene encodes CDR1 DFQATT and CDR2 SNEGSKA (reference sequence). DNA for the CDR3: TGCAGTGCTAGTCGGACAGGGAACAATCAGCCCCAGCATTTT. Its protein is CSASRTGNNQPQHF.

The V and J genes are TRBV3-1 (or the pseudogene TRBV3-2) and TRBJ1-6, with D unresolved. Trimming stripped 4 bases from V and 13 bases from J, with 14 bases between. The CDR3 has 13 residues. Germline lookup yields CDR1 LGHDT and CDR2 YNNKEL (reference sequence). This CDR3 reads CASSRAGLEPLHF. In DNA, the CDR3 is TGTGCCAGCAGCCGGGCGGGCCTCGAGCCCCTCCACTTT.

For the CDR3, the DNA is TGTGCCAGCACGGGGGGCCTGGGTGAAGCTTTCTTT. Protein: CASTGGLGEAFF. The chain recombines TRBV6-5 with TRBJ1-1; a possible D gene is TRBD1 (6 bases). The germline V and J ends were trimmed by 7 bases and 7 bases, with 13 bases remaining between them. CDR1 is MNHEY, CDR2 SVGAGI, per germline. The CDR3 consists of 12 residues.

This clone has just one count. CDR3 nucleotide sequence: TGCAGCTTACTCGGGCTAGCGGCCAACACAGATACGCAGTATTTT. It is translated as CSLLGLAANTDTQYF. The chain has TRBV29-1 and TRBJ2-3; TRBD2 matches 7 bases. The CDR3 loop spans 15 amino acids. Germline CDR1 is SQVTM and CDR2 is ANQGSEA. V shed 8 bases and J 2 bases; nucleotides not matched to a gene: 13.

This chain links TRBV7-9 with TRBJ1-1; no definite D call. From germline, CDR1 is SEHNR and CDR2 FQNEAQ (reference sequence). The CDR3 sequence is 12 residues long. With 10 bases removed from V and 4 bases from J, the gap between germline ends came to 13 bases. DNA of the CDR3: TGTGCCACCAAAGAGGATCCCACTGAAGCTTTCTTT. This translates into CATKEDPTEAFF.

The count of this clone is one. This chain links TRBV20-1 with TRBJ2-1, with unresolved D. Germline V gene data show CDR1 as DFQATT and CDR2 as SNEGSKA (reference sequence). The CDR3 has 8 residues. Trimming took off 7 bases at V and 9 bases at J, with 4 bases between the two ends. This CDR3 is CSVSEQFF. CDR3 in DNA: TGCAGTGTGAGTGAGCAGTTCTTC.

This clone was counted between two and nine times. The genes are TRBV10-2 and TRBJ2-7; tentatively, D is TRBD1 (6 bases). Germline-derived CDR1 and CDR2 are WSHSY and SAAADI. The V gene lost 0 bases and the J gene lost 1 base, with 13 bases spanning the gap. The CDR3 is 16 residues long. This CDR3 reads CASSESFWGQSYEQYF. In DNA form, the CDR3 reads TGCGCCAGCAGTGAGTCTTTTTGGGGGCAGTCCTACGAGCAGTACTTC.

This clone was seen more than once but under ten times. The J gene is TRBJ2-6, the V gene TRBV3-1 (or the pseudogene TRBV3-2); no clear D gene. Looked up from germline, CDR1 is LGHDT and CDR2 is YNNKEL (reference sequence). The length of the CDR3 is 16 residues. With 5 bases removed from V and 0 bases from J, the gap between germline ends came to 11 bases. The CDR3 here is CASSEVGYSGANVLTF. DNA of the CDR3: TGTGCCAGCAGCGAAGTCGGGTACTCTGGGGCCAACGTCCTGACTTTC.

The gene calls are TRBV11-2 and TRBJ2-1, with D perhaps TRBD2 (6 bases). The germline V and J ends were trimmed by 3 bases and 0 bases, with 6 bases remaining between them. The CDR3 is made up of 14 amino acids. CDR1 is SGHAT, CDR2 FQNNGV, per germline. CDR3 sequence: CASSLGGSYNEQFF. The DNA of the CDR3 is TGTGCCAGCAGCTTGGGGGGCTCCTACAATGAGCAGTTCTTC.